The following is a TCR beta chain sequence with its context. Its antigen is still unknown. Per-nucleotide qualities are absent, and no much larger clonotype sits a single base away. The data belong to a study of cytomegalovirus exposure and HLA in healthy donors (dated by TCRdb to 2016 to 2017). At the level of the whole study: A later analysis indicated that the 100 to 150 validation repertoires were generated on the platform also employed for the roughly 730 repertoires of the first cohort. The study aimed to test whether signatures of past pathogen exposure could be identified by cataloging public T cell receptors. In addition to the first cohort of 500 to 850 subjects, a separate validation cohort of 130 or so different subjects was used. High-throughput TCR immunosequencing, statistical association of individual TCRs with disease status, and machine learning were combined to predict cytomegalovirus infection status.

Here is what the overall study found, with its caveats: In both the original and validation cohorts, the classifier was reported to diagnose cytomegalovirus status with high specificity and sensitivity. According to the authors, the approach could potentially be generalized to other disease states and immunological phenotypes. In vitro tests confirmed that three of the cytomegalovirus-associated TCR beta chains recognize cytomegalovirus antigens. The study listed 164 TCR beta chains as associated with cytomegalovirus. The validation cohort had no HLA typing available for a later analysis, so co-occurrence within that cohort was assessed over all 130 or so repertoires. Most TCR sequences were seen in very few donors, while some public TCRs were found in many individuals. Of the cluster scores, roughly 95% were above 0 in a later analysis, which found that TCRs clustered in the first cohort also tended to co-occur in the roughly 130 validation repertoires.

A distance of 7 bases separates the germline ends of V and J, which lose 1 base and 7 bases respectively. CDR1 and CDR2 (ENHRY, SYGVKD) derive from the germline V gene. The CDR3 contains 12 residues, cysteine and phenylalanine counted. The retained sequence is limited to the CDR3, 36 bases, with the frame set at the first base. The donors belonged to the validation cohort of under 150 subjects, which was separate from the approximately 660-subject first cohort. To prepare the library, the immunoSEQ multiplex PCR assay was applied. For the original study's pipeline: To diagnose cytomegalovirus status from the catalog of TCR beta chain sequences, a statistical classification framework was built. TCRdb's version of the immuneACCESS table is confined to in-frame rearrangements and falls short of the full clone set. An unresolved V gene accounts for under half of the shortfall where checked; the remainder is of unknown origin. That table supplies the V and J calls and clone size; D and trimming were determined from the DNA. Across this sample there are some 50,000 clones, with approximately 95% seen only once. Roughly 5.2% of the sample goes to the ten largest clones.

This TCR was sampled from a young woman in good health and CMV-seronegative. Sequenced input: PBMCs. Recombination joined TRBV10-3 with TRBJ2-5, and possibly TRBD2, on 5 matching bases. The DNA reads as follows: TGTGCCATCAGTGAGTTTGAGGGGACCCAGTACTTC. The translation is CAISEFEGTQYF.